A selection of T cell receptor beta chains follows, all from one sample in a study of blood T cell repertoires in COVID-19. TCRdb's copy holds only in-frame clones and misses some; the assay was immunoSEQ multiplex PCR. The top ten hold roughly a tenth of the sample, which has just over 300,000 clones, around 89% seen once. The sample comprised PBMCs or T cells enriched from blood (not recorded which). Receptors originate from a woman between 40 and 50 years old who had recovered from COVID-19. The CDR3 runs from the conserved cysteine through the conserved F or W. Each record gives: V gene, CDR3 length, clone size, J gene, D gene, CDR3 DNA, CDR3 protein. D genes are given only for firm matches. Clone size is shown for a subset of rows, as once, few, many or a class of expanded clone.

V: TRBV6-2/TRBV6-3; length: 14; size: .; J: TRBJ2-1; D: .; DNA: TGTGCCAGCAGTCTAGCGTCCTCCTACAATGAGCAGTTCTTC; CDR3: CASSLASSYNEQFF
V: TRBV10-1; length: 13; size: once; J: TRBJ2-7; D: TRBD2; DNA: TGCGCCAGCCGACTAGCGGCGCCCTACGAGCAGTACTTC; CDR3: CASRLAAPYEQYF
V: TRBV28; length: 12; size: few; J: TRBJ2-7; D: .; DNA: TGTGCCAGCAGTTTATCAGACTACGAGCAGTACTTC; CDR3: CASSLSDYEQYF
V: TRBV12-5; length: 17; size: .; J: TRBJ2-3; D: TRBD2; DNA: TGTGCTAGTGGTTTGGGGGTACGGACTAGCGCCACAGATACGCAGTATTTT; CDR3: CASGLGVRTSATDTQYF
V: TRBV24-1; length: 15; size: .; J: TRBJ2-1; D: TRBD1; DNA: TGTGCCACCAGTGATCCCGCAGGGGGCTTCGATGAGCAGTTCTTC; CDR3: CATSDPAGGFDEQFF
V: TRBV9; length: 15; size: once; J: TRBJ2-1; D: TRBD2; DNA: TGTGCCAGCAGCCCTGCGGGACTAGCTAACAATGAGCAGTTCTTC; CDR3: CASSPAGLANNEQFF
V: TRBV19; length: 15; size: .; J: TRBJ2-1; D: .; DNA: TGTGCCAGTAGTATTACTAGTCCCAACTACAATGAGCAGTTCTTC; CDR3: CASSITSPNYNEQFF
V: TRBV11-1; length: 14; size: .; J: TRBJ2-1; D: TRBD2; DNA: TGTGCCAGCAGCCCCGGGGGGGTTGGCTATGAGCAGTTCTTC; CDR3: CASSPGGVGYEQFF
V: TRBV18; length: 17; size: once; J: TRBJ2-1; D: TRBD2; DNA: TGTGCCAGCTCACCAAAGGCTAGCGGGGGGGCCTACAATGAGCAGTTCTTC; CDR3: CASSPKASGGAYNEQFF
V: TRBV3-1/TRBV3-2; length: 11; size: .; J: TRBJ1-2; D: .; DNA: TGTGCCAGCAGCCACGGTGATGGCTACACCTTC; CDR3: CASSHGDGYTF
V: TRBV7-9; length: 13; size: .; J: TRBJ1-1; D: .; DNA: TGTGCCTCCCAGGGGACCAGACGGACTGAAGCTTTCTTT; CDR3: CASQGTRRTEAFF
V: TRBV23-1; length: 20; size: .; J: TRBJ2-4; D: TRBD1; DNA: TGCGCCAGCAGTCAATCCCGGGACAGGGACGACGTAATAGCCAAAAACATTCAGTACTTC; CDR3: CASSQSRDRDDVIAKNIQYF
V: TRBV5-4; length: 11; size: .; J: TRBJ1-1; D: .; DNA: TGTGCCAGCAGCTTCGGACTGGAAGCTTTCTTT; CDR3: CASSFGLEAFF
V: TRBV2; length: 16; size: .; J: TRBJ2-7; D: .; DNA: TGTGCCAGCAGTGAAGCGCATGGACAGATGGCCTACGAGCAGTACTTC; CDR3: CASSEAHGQMAYEQYF
V: TRBV27; length: 14; size: .; J: TRBJ2-7; D: TRBD1; DNA: TGTGCCAGCAGTTTACACAGGGGGCCCTACGAGCAGTACTTC; CDR3: CASSLHRGPYEQYF
V: TRBV21-1; length: 18; size: .; J: TRBJ2-1; D: .; DNA: TGTGCCAGCAGCAAAATGGCCAGACTAGCGCCGGACAGCGGTGAGCAGTTCTTC; CDR3: CASSKMARLAPDSGEQFF
V: TRBV13; length: 13; size: .; J: TRBJ1-3; D: .; DNA: TGTGCAAGCGAGGGTGCCTCTGGAAACACCATATATTTT; CDR3: CASEGASGNTIYF
V: TRBV7-9; length: 14; size: .; J: TRBJ2-1; D: TRBD2; DNA: TGTGCCAGCAGCTTACAGCGGGAAAACAATGAGCAGTTCTTC; CDR3: CASSLQRENNEQFF
V: TRBV7-3; length: 13; size: .; J: TRBJ1-1; D: TRBD1; DNA: TGTGCCAGCAGCTTAGACAGGGTGGGGGAAGCTTTCTTT; CDR3: CASSLDRVGEAFF